One sample yielded the 16 T cell receptor beta chains listed below, sequenced in a study of blood T cell repertoires in COVID-19. Clones were read by immunoSEQ multiplex PCR, and TCRdb kept only the in-frame ones, dropping some. The sample consists of under 250,000 clones, nearly 90% of them appearing once. The sample consisted of PBMCs or T cells enriched from blood (not recorded which). The origin of the receptors is a woman aged 25 to 39 with acute COVID-19.

The rearrangement joins TRBV19 to TRBJ2-7, with 8 bases aligning to TRBD1. With V trimmed by 5 bases and J by 2 bases, 11 bases remained unmatched. The germline gives CDR1 LNHDA, CDR2 SQIVND (reference sequence). The CDR3 covers 16 residues. DNA of the CDR3: TGTGCCAGTAGTGATACCGGGGACAGGAGAACCTACGAGCAGTACTTC. Amino acid sequence: CASSDTGDRRTYEQYF.

The gene calls are TRBV20-1 and TRBJ2-5; TRBD1 agrees at 8 bases. Looked up from germline, CDR1 is DFQATT and CDR2 is SNEGSKA (reference sequence). The CDR3 runs to 14 residues. V lost 3 bases, J lost 5 bases, and 8 bases stayed unmatched. The CDR3 nucleotides are TGCAGTGCTAGTACAGGGGGGAAGGGGGAGACCCAGTACTTC. This gives the protein CSASTGGKGETQYF.

Only one count was recorded for this clone. CDR3 protein: CASSHPGQGVDYGYTF. Here the CDR3 DNA reads TGCGCCAGCAGCCACCCGGGACAGGGAGTGGACTATGGCTACACCTTC. The chain is built from TRBV4-3 and TRBJ1-2; 9 bases align to TRBD1. Germline loops: CDR1 LGHNA, CDR2 YSLEER. V was clipped by 3 bases and J by 3 bases; unmatched bases: 8. The CDR3 is made up of 16 amino acids.

This clone occurred a few times. The CDR3 spells CASSVTGRGQPQHF. In nucleotides, the CDR3 is TGCGCCAGCAGTGTTACAGGGCGAGGTCAGCCCCAGCATTTT. The rearrangement joins TRBV10-1 to TRBJ1-5; D is perhaps TRBD1 (6 bases). CDR1 and CDR2 from the germline V gene are WNHNN and SYGVQD (reference sequence). V was pared by 4 bases and J by 6 bases, with 13 bases between. This CDR3 has 14 residues.

This clone was counted once. The chain links TRBV9 to TRBJ2-5, with TRBD1 matching 8 bases. V trimming: 4 bases; J trimming: 6 bases; junction bases outside the gene matches: 8. The CDR3 extends over 14 amino acids. Germline values: CDR1 SGDLS, CDR2 YYNGEE. Written as DNA, the CDR3 is TGTGCCAGCAGCCCCCTTGGACAGGGACAGACCCAGTACTTC. It yields the protein CASSPLGQGQTQYF.

The J gene is TRBJ1-4, the V gene TRBV7-9; D remains unclear. This CDR3 contains 15 residues. The V gene's germline CDR1 is SEHNR and CDR2 FQNEAQ (reference sequence). Between the trimmed V and J ends, which lost 5 bases and 3 bases, there was a span of 13 bases. The CDR3 reads CASSPERGSNEKLFF. Here the CDR3 DNA reads TGTGCCAGCAGCCCAGAGAGAGGTTCTAATGAAAAACTGTTTTTT. The full variable domain, completed using reference TRBV7-9 and TRBJ1-4, is DTGVSQNPRHKITKRGQNVTFRCDPISEHNRLYWYRQTLGQGPEFLTYFQNEAQLEKSRLLSDRFSAERPKGSFSTLEIQRTEQGDSAMYLCASSPERGSNEKLFFGSGTQLSVL.

The V call is TRBV7-9, the J call TRBJ1-1, with D perhaps matching TRBD1 (6 bases). Germline V CDR1 and CDR2: SEHNR, FQNEAQ (reference sequence). With 3 bases removed from V and 5 bases from J, the gap between germline ends came to 22 bases. CDR3 length equals 17 residues. Written as DNA, the CDR3 is TGTGCCAGCAGCTTGGGCGCACACAGGGATGTGAGAACTGAAGCTTTCTTT. It codes for CASSLGAHRDVRTEAFF.

The CDR3 region has the DNA TGTGCCAGCAGTACCAAACACGGAGGCAATCAGCCCCAGCATTTT. Residues: CASSTKHGGNQPQHF. The V and J genes are TRBV6-1 and TRBJ1-5; no definite D call. V was trimmed by 5 bases and J by 2 bases, leaving 13 bases between them. Germline loops: CDR1 MNHNS, CDR2 SASEGT. The CDR3 sequence is 15 residues long.

The rearrangement uses TRBV6-6 and TRBJ2-3; 10 bases agree with TRBD2. This CDR3 region has 15 residues. V lost 2 bases, J lost 4 bases, and 3 bases stayed unmatched. The germline V gene has CDR1 MNHNY and CDR2 SVGAGI (reference sequence). The CDR3 reads CASSYGTSGADTQYF. The CDR3 nucleotides are TGTGCCAGCAGTTACGGTACTAGCGGGGCAGATACGCAGTATTTT.

The genes are TRBV30 and TRBJ2-7; tentative D call: TRBD1 (6 bases). This CDR3 contains 15 residues. CDR1 is GTSNPN, CDR2 SVGIG, per germline (reference sequence). Trimming pared 1 base from V and 7 bases from J, leaving 20 bases between. Here the CDR3 reads CAWSGLDRRPLEQYF. The CDR3, as DNA: TGTGCCTGGAGTGGGCTAGACAGGCGACCCCTTGAGCAGTACTTC.

The V gene is TRBV7-2, the J gene TRBJ1-4; no clear D gene. Trimming removed 3 bases from V and 8 bases from J, with 13 bases in between. CDR3 length equals 14 residues. The V gene's germline CDR1 is SGHTA and CDR2 FQGNSA. The chain's CDR3 is CASSFSPGGEKLFF. The CDR3 bases are TGTGCCAGCAGCTTTAGTCCGGGTGGAGAAAAACTGTTTTTT. Full variable domain (outside the CDR3, taken from reference TRBV7-2 and TRBJ1-4): GAGVSQSPSNKVTEKGKDVELRCDPISGHTALYWYRQSLGQGLEFLIYFQGNSAPDKSGLPSDRFSAERTGGSVSTLTIQRTQQEDSAVYLCASSFSPGGEKLFFGSGTQLSVL.

J is TRBJ1-6 and V is TRBV19; 7 nucleotides line up with TRBD1. The CDR3 covers 15 residues. The germline V gene has CDR1 LNHDA and CDR2 SQIVND (reference sequence). Losses at the gene ends were 6 bases for V and 7 bases for J; bases not matched to a gene: 9. The CDR3 sequence: CASSPTDRLNSPLHF. The DNA for the CDR3 is TGTGCCAGTAGCCCTACGGACAGGTTGAATTCACCCCTCCACTTT.

This clone is a singleton in its sample. In DNA form, the CDR3 reads TGTGCCAGCAGCACCGGGACAGGCAATCAGCCCCAGCATTTT. This sequence encodes CASSTGTGNQPQHF. The genes are TRBV9 and TRBJ1-5; 7 nucleotides agree with TRBD1. CDR1 and CDR2 (germline): SGDLS, YYNGEE. This CDR3 has 14 residues. J gave up 2 bases and V 4 bases, and 3 bases lay outside the gene matches. The full variable domain, rest sourced from reference TRBV9 and TRBJ1-5, is DSGVTQTPKHLITATGQRVTLRCSPRSGDLSVYWYQQSLDQGLQFLIQYYNGEERAKGNILERFSAQQFPDLHSELNLSSLELGDSALYFCASSTGTGNQPQHFGDGTRLSIL.

This rearrangement joins TRBV10-3 to TRBJ2-7; 7 nucleotides match TRBD2. The germline CDR1 and CDR2 sequences are ENHRY and SYGVKD. J was trimmed by 2 bases and V by 8 bases; bases with no gene match: 12. The CDR3 consists of 15 residues. For the CDR3, the DNA is TGTGCCATCGCGGCAGCGGGGACTGCAGCCTACGAGCAGTACTTC. The encoded protein is CAIAAAGTAAYEQYF.

This clone was picked up one time. The chain's CDR3 is CASTTYSNQPQHF. The DNA of the CDR3 is TGTGCCAGCACGACTTATAGCAATCAGCCCCAGCATTTT. This chain links TRBV6-5 with TRBJ1-5; unclear D gene. V was shortened by 7 bases and J by 0 bases, with 7 bases between the two germline ends. The CDR3 consists of 13 residues. Germline loops: CDR1 MNHEY, CDR2 SVGAGI.

The chain employs TRBV11-3 and TRBJ2-2; the match to TRBD2 covers 8 bases. Germline V lookup: CDR1 SGHNT, CDR2 YENEEA. The CDR3 covers 16 residues. V was clipped by 0 bases and J by 0 bases; unmatched bases: 0. Here the CDR3 reads CASSLDSGANTGELFF. CDR3 in DNA: TGTGCCAGCAGCTTAGATAGCGGGGCGAACACCGGGGAGCTGTTTTTT.